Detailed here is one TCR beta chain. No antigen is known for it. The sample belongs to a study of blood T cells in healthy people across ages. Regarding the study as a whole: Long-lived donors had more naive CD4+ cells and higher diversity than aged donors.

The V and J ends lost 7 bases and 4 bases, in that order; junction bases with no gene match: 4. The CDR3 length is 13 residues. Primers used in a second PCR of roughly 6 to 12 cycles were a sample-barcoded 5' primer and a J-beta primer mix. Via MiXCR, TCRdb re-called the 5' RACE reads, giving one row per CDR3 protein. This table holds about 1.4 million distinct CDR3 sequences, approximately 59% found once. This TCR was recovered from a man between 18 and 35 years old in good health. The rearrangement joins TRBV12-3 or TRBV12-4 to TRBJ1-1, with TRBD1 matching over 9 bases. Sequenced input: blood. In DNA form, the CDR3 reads TGTGCCAGCACCTTGACAGGGGGCACTGAAGCTTTCTTT. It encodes CASTLTGGTEAFF.